One and the same sample provided the 30 T cell receptor beta chains below, sequenced in a study of blood T cell repertoires in COVID-19. Sequenced by immunoSEQ multiplex PCR; TCRdb stores in-frame clones only, minus some. The sample holds more than 95,000 clones, approximately 80% seen once. The sequencing sample was made of peripheral blood. These receptors were obtained from a man aged 45-65 years with acute or convalescent COVID-19.

V gene TRBV7-6 combines with J gene TRBJ2-7, with TRBD1 matching 9 bases. The trim removed 1 base at V and 2 bases at J, leaving 3 bases unmatched. Germline V gene lookup returns CDR1 SGHVS and CDR2 FNYEAQ. The CDR3 totals 15 residues. Written as DNA, the CDR3 is TGTGCCAGCAGCTTAGGTGGGACAGGGACCTACGAGCAGTACTTC. Encoded protein: CASSLGGTGTYEQYF.

The J gene is TRBJ2-3, the V gene TRBV7-3, with D tentatively TRBD1 (5 bases). In germline, CDR1 is SGHTA, CDR2 FQGTGA. This CDR3 spans 14 amino acids. Trimming took 6 bases from V and 3 from J, leaving 13 bases between them. This CDR3 reads CASRQGSPTDTQYF. CDR3 DNA sequence: TGTGCCAGCAGGCAGGGATCGCCAACAGATACGCAGTATTTT.

The chain links TRBV6-5 to TRBJ1-2; tentative D call: TRBD1 (5 bases). V shed 0 bases and J shed 8 bases, with 13 bases lying between them. Germline V CDR1 and CDR2: MNHEY, SVGAGI. CDR3 length: 14 residues. Here the CDR3 reads CASSYSGDSMGYTF. The CDR3 region has the DNA TGTGCCAGCAGTTACTCAGGGGATTCTATGGGCTACACCTTC.

The chain uses TRBV20-1 and TRBJ2-5; tentatively, D is TRBD2 (5 bases). The V gene's germline CDR1 is DFQATT and CDR2 SNEGSKA (reference sequence). The V gene lost 3 bases and the J gene lost 3 bases, with 5 bases spanning the gap. CDR3 length: 11 residues. Written as DNA, the CDR3 is TGCAGTGCTAGGCGGGAAGAGACCCAGTACTTC. Translating gives CSARREETQYF.

This rearrangement joins TRBV10-3 to TRBJ2-1, with a weak D call TRBD1 (6 bases). With 6 bases removed from V and 0 bases from J, the gap between germline ends came to 9 bases. From germline, CDR1 is ENHRY and CDR2 SYGVKD. This CDR3 spans 14 amino acids. Here the CDR3 reads CAISKDSSYNEQFF. DNA of the CDR3: TGTGCCATCAGCAAGGACAGCTCCTACAATGAGCAGTTCTTC.

The chain combines TRBV7-3 with TRBJ1-5; 8 bases agree with TRBD1. This CDR3 spans 13 amino acids. Germline assignment: CDR1 SGHTA and CDR2 FQGTGA. The J segment lost 6 bases and the V segment lost 4 bases, leaving 2 bases of the junction unmatched. CDR3 nucleotide sequence: TGTGCCAGCAGCTATACAGGGGGTCAGCCCCAGCATTTT. Translated, it gives CASSYTGGQPQHF.

CDR3 nucleotide sequence: TGTGCCAGCAGCCTGGGACTAGCGGGCGGCACAGATACGCAGTATTTT. It yields the protein CASSLGLAGGTDTQYF. This chain joins TRBV7-2 and TRBJ2-3; 12 nucleotides align to TRBD2. Germline-derived CDR1 and CDR2 are SGHTA and FQGNSA. With V trimmed by 5 bases and J by 1 base, 4 bases remained unmatched. The CDR3 length is 16 residues.

The chain uses TRBV9 and TRBJ2-1, with TRBD2 matching over 8 bases. Per germline, CDR1 SGDLS and CDR2 YYNGEE. The V segment lost 1 base and the J segment 3 bases; nucleotides outside the gene matches: 6. The length of the CDR3 is 16 residues. The CDR3, as DNA: TGTGCCAGCAGCGTACTCCGGGAGGGCCTCTACAATGAGCAGTTCTTC. Amino acids: CASSVLREGLYNEQFF.

The chain couples TRBV29-1 to TRBJ2-7; 7 bases align to TRBD1. Germline V gene lookup returns CDR1 SQVTM and CDR2 ANQGSEA. The CDR3 is made up of 11 amino acids. V was pared by 6 bases and J by 6 bases, with 5 bases of the junction left unmatched. The CDR3 is CSVGHRGEQYF. The CDR3, as DNA: TGCAGCGTGGGCCACAGGGGCGAGCAGTACTTC.

CDR3 in DNA: TGTGCCAGCAGCCTAGCGGGAGAGCCATACAATGAGCAGTTCTTC. Residues: CASSLAGEPYNEQFF. The rearrangement links TRBV9 to TRBJ2-1; 10 bases map to TRBD2. This CDR3 has 15 amino acids. With 4 bases clipped from V and 4 bases from J, the junction kept 5 bases outside the gene matches. Germline assignment: CDR1 SGDLS and CDR2 YYNGEE.

As to this clone: Within the sample, other DNA sequences also encode this same CDR3. The gene calls are TRBV6-5 and TRBJ1-1, with D hard to call. Between the trimmed V and J ends, which lost 6 bases and 3 bases, there was a span of 8 bases. This CDR3 is built from 12 residues. Germline CDR1 reads MNHEY; CDR2 reads SVGAGI. CDR3 protein: CASSLQHTEAFF. CDR3 sequence (DNA): TGTGCCAGCAGCCTACAGCACACTGAAGCTTTCTTT.

The genes are TRBV6-1 and TRBJ2-1, with D uncertain. The CDR3 is made up of 16 amino acids. Trimming shortened V by 4 bases and J by 0 bases, and 13 bases separated the two germline ends. Germline CDR1 is MNHNS and CDR2 is SASEGT. For the CDR3, the DNA is TGTGCCAGCAGTGTAGATTACTTTAGCTCCTACAATGAGCAGTTCTTC. Translated, it gives CASSVDYFSSYNEQFF.

The V call is TRBV19, the J call TRBJ1-1; TRBD1 agrees at 8 bases. Germline CDR1 reads LNHDA; CDR2 reads SQIVND (reference sequence). The length of the CDR3 is 14 residues. Trimming at V came to 6 bases and at J to 6 bases, leaving 9 bases not matched to a gene. The CDR3 spells CASSYTPGGSEAFF. CDR3 coding DNA: TGTGCCAGTAGCTACACCCCAGGGGGCTCTGAAGCTTTCTTT.

The chain links TRBV19 to TRBJ1-2; 9 bases map to TRBD1. Germline CDR1 LNHDA, CDR2 SQIVND (reference sequence). Germline trimming cut 6 bases from V and 9 bases from J; bases unmatched to any gene: 8. CDR3 size: 13 residues. In DNA, the CDR3 is TGTGCCAGTAGAGATACAGGGGGCTGGAGCTACACCTTC. It is translated as CASRDTGGWSYTF. Complete variable domain (other parts from reference TRBV19 and TRBJ1-2): DGGITQSPKYLFRKEGQNVTLSCEQNLNHDAMYWYRQDPGQGLRLIYYSQIVNDFQKGDIAEGYSVSREKKESFPLTVTSAQKNPTAFYLCASRDTGGWSYTFGSGTRLTVV.

The V gene is TRBV5-5, the J gene TRBJ2-6; D unresolved. Trimming stripped 5 bases from V and 0 bases from J, with 9 bases between. CDR3 length equals 15 residues. Germline-derived CDR1 and CDR2 are SGHKS and YYEKEE (reference sequence). The CDR3 loop reads CASRQQSSGANVLTF. DNA for the CDR3: TGTGCCAGCAGACAACAAAGCTCTGGGGCCAACGTCCTGACTTTC.

The chain employs TRBV21-1 and TRBJ1-3; the DNA was not used to check the table's D call, TRBD1. TRBV21-1 is a pseudogene locus. This CDR3 comprises 17 residues. The CDR3 spells CASSVTQGNSSGNTIYF. For the CDR3, the DNA is TGTGCCAGCAGCGTCACACAGGGAAACAGCTCTGGAAACACCATATATTTT.

The chain has TRBV28 and TRBJ2-7; TRBD2 agrees at 8 bases. Trimming removed 3 bases from V and 13 bases from J; junction bases left unmatched: 8. The CDR3 totals 12 residues. In germline, CDR1 is MDHEN, CDR2 SYDVKM. The CDR3 here is CASSFSAGALYF. In nucleotides, the CDR3 is TGTGCCAGCAGTTTTTCAGCGGGAGCTCTTTACTTC. The full variable domain, with the rest looked up from reference TRBV28 and TRBJ2-7, is DVKVTQSSRYLVKRTGEKVFLECVQDMDHENMFWYRQDPGLGLRLIYFSYDVKMKEKGDIPEGYSVSREKKERFSLILESASTNQTSMYLCASSFSAGALYFGPGTRLTVT.

V gene TRBV5-1 combines with J gene TRBJ1-2, with 7 bases aligning to TRBD1. The V and J ends lost 2 bases and 8 bases, in that order; junction bases with no gene match: 9. The CDR3 spans 14 residues. In germline, CDR1 is SGHRS, CDR2 YFSETQ. CDR3 sequence: CASSLETGLRGYTF. CDR3 coding DNA: TGCGCCAGCAGCTTAGAGACAGGGCTTCGAGGCTACACCTTC. Full variable domain (outside the CDR3, taken from reference TRBV5-1 and TRBJ1-2): KAGVTQTPRYLIKTRGQQVTLSCSPISGHRSVSWYQQTPGQGLQFLFEYFSETQRNKGNFPGRFSGRQFSNSRSEMNVSTLELGDSALYLCASSLETGLRGYTFGSGTRLTVV.

This chain connects TRBV2 to TRBJ1-5; tentatively, D is TRBD1 (5 bases). The CDR3 has 13 residues. Trimming left V 10 bases short and J 6 bases short, with 16 bases between. CDR1 is SNHLY, CDR2 FYNNEI, per germline. The CDR3 bases are TGTGCCACCGGGGGAGGGGCGGGTCAGCCCCAGCATTTT. Amino acids: CATGGGAGQPQHF.

The chain combines TRBV5-5 with TRBJ2-5; weak D call: TRBD2 (6 bases). Germline CDR1 and CDR2: SGHKS and YYEKEE (reference sequence). This CDR3 has 14 residues. V dropped 4 bases and J dropped 9 bases, with 19 bases sitting between them. The CDR3 reads CASSGGTGVGAQYF. The CDR3 DNA reads as TGTGCCAGCAGCGGGGGGACTGGGGTAGGGGCCCAGTACTTC.

The gene calls are TRBV7-3 and TRBJ2-2; possible D gene TRBD1, 7 bases. The CDR3 extends over 17 amino acids. Between the trimmed V and J ends, which lost 1 base and 3 bases, there was a span of 15 bases. Looked up from germline, CDR1 is SGHTA and CDR2 is FQGTGA. For the CDR3, the DNA is TGTGCCAGCAGCTTAAGAGGAGGGGGCAGTGACACCGGGGAGCTGTTTTTT. It specifies CASSLRGGGSDTGELFF.

Only a few counts were recorded for this clone. The J gene is TRBJ2-5, the V gene TRBV6-5; no reliable D call. Per germline, CDR1 MNHEY and CDR2 SVGAGI. V lost 5 bases and J lost 1, with 11 bases in between. There are 14 residues in the CDR3. The CDR3 region has the DNA TGTGCCAGCAGTCCCACCTACAGCCAAGAGACCCAGTACTTC. Its translation: CASSPTYSQETQYF.

The chain is built from TRBV28 and TRBJ2-1; 12 nucleotides line up with TRBD2. CDR1 and CDR2 from the germline V gene are MDHEN and SYDVKM. V lost 3 bases, J lost 2 bases, and 23 bases stayed unmatched. The CDR3 spans 23 residues. CDR3 nucleotide sequence: TGTGCCAGCAGTTTCTGGTCTACTTGGTCTACTAGCGGGAGGAAGTCCACCTACAATGAGCAGTTCTTC. Translating gives CASSFWSTWSTSGRKSTYNEQFF.

This chain joins TRBV6-2 or TRBV6-3 and TRBJ2-1; D perhaps matches TRBD2 (6 bases). V shed 5 bases and J shed 0 bases, with 17 bases lying between them. The CDR3 runs to 17 residues. Germline CDR1 is MNHEY and CDR2 is SVGEGT. The CDR3 DNA reads as TGTGCCAGCAGTCAAGGGAAATTCGGGAGCTCCTACAATGAGCAGTTCTTC. Translation: CASSQGKFGSSYNEQFF.

This clone was detected a few times. The chain is built from TRBV7-6 and TRBJ2-1; TRBD2 matches 7 bases. Germline V lookup: CDR1 SGHVS, CDR2 FNYEAQ. The length of the CDR3 is 17 residues. V shed 1 base and J 0 bases; nucleotides not matched to a gene: 6. CDR3 protein: CASSLDSLAASYNEQFF. CDR3 nucleotides: TGTGCCAGCAGCTTAGACTCGCTAGCGGCCTCCTACAATGAGCAGTTCTTC. The complete variable domain, with remaining parts taken from reference TRBV7-6 and TRBJ2-1, reads GAGVSQSPRYKVTKRGQDVALRCDPISGHVSLYWYRQALGQGPEFLTYFNYEAQQDKSGLPNDRFSAERPEGSISTLTIQRTEQRDSAMYRCASSLDSLAASYNEQFFGPGTRLTVL.

V and J are TRBV9 and TRBJ2-7; 8 bases map to TRBD1. CDR1 SGDLS and CDR2 YYNGEE come from the germline V gene. V trimming: 4 bases; J trimming: 5 bases; junction bases outside the gene matches: 5. The CDR3 contains 13 residues. The DNA for the CDR3 is TGTGCCAGCAGCCCCCCGACAGGGGACGAGCAGTACTTC. Protein: CASSPPTGDEQYF.

J is TRBJ2-7 and V is TRBV20-1, with D possibly TRBD1 on 6 matching bases. V lost 7 bases and J 3 bases, leaving 25 bases between the germline ends. The CDR3 contains 16 residues. The germline V gene has CDR1 DFQATT and CDR2 SNEGSKA (reference sequence). The CDR3 DNA sequence: TGCAGTGTTAGTTCCCCACCCGGGACAATAAACTACGAGCAGTACTTC. Its protein product is CSVSSPPGTINYEQYF.

CDR3 bases: TGTGCCAGCAGTTTATCGGGACAGGTAGCTTTCAATGAGCAGTTCTTC. It codes for CASSLSGQVAFNEQFF. The rearrangement links TRBV27 to TRBJ2-1; 8 bases map to TRBD1. CDR1 and CDR2 (germline): MNHEY, SMNVEV (reference sequence). V lost 0 bases, J lost 6 bases, and 7 bases stayed unmatched. The CDR3 is made up of 16 amino acids.

The chain links TRBV19 to TRBJ2-1, with D possibly matching TRBD2 (5 bases). This CDR3 region has 15 residues. Trimming stripped 3 bases from V and 4 bases from J, with 13 bases between. CDR1 and CDR2 from the germline V gene are LNHDA and SQIVND (reference sequence). The CDR3 loop reads CASSIEGRGYNEQFF. In nucleotides, the CDR3 is TGTGCCAGTAGTATCGAGGGTCGTGGGTACAATGAGCAGTTCTTC.

The chain is built from TRBV4-1 and TRBJ1-4; weak D call: TRBD1 (6 bases). Germline V CDR1 and CDR2: MGHRA, YSYEKL. The CDR3 is 15 amino acids. Trimming cost V 3 bases and J 5 bases, with 13 bases left between them. CDR3 loop: CASSQVTGWNEKLFF. The DNA of the CDR3 is TGCGCCAGCAGCCAGGTCACAGGGTGGAATGAAAAACTGTTTTTT.